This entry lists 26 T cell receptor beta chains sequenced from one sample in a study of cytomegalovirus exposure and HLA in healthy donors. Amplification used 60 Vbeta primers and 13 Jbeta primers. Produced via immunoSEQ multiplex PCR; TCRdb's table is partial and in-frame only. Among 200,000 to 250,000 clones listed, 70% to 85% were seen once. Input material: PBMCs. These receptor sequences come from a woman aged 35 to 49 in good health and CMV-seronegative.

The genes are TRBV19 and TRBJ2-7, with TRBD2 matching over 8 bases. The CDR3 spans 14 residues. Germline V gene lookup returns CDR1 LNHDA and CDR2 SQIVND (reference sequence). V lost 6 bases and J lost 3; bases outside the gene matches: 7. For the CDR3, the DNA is TGTGCCAGTAGAGACGGGGGGGCCCACTACGAGCAGTACTTC. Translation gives CASRDGGAHYEQYF.

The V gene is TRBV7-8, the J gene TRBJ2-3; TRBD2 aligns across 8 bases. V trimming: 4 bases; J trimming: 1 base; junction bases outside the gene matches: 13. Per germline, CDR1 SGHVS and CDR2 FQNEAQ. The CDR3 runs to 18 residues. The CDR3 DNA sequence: TGTGCCAGCAGCTCTTATGTGATCGGGCGGGGGGGCACAGATACGCAGTATTTT. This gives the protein CASSSYVIGRGGTDTQYF.

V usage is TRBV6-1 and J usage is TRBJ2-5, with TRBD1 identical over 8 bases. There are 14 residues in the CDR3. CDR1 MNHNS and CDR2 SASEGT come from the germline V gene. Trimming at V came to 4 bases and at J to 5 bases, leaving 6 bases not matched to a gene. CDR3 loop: CASSVRGRLETQYF. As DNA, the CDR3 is TGTGCCAGCAGTGTCAGGGGGCGCCTTGAGACCCAGTACTTC.

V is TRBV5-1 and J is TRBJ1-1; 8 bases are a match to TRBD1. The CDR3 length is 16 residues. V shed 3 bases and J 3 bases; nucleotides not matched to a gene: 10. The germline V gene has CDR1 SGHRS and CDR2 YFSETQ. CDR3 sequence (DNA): TGCGCCAGCAGCTGGGCGGACAGGGTCGCGTACACTGAAGCTTTCTTT. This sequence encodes CASSWADRVAYTEAFF. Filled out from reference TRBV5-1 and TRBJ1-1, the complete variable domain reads KAGVTQTPRYLIKTRGQQVTLSCSPISGHRSVSWYQQTPGQGLQFLFEYFSETQRNKGNFPGRFSGRQFSNSRSEMNVSTLELGDSALYLCASSWADRVAYTEAFFGQGTRLTVV.

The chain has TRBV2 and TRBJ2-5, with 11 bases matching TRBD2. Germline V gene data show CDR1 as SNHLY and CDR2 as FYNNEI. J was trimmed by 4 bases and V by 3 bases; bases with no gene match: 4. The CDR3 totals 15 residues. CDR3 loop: CASSDASGGPETQYF. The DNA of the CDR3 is TGTGCCAGCAGTGATGCTAGCGGGGGGCCAGAGACCCAGTACTTC.

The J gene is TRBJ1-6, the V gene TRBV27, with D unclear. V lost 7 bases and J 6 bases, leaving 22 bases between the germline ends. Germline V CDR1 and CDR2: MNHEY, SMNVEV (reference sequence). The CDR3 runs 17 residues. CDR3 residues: CASNYLDRLRANSPLHF. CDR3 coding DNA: TGTGCCAGCAACTACCTCGACCGACTCCGCGCTAATTCACCCCTCCACTTT.

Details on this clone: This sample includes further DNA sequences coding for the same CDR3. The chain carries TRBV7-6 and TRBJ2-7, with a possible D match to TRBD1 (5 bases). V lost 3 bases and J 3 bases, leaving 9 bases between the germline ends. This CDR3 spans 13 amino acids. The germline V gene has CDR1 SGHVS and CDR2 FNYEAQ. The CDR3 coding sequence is TGTGCCAGCAGCTTGGACACTGTCTACGAGCAGTACTTC. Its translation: CASSLDTVYEQYF.

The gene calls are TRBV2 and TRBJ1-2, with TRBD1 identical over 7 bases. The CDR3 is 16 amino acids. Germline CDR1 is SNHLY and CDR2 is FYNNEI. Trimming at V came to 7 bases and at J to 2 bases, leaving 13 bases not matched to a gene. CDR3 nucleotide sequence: TGTGCCAGCACTGCGACAGGGCAAATTGGGAACTATGGCTACACCTTC. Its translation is CASTATGQIGNYGYTF.

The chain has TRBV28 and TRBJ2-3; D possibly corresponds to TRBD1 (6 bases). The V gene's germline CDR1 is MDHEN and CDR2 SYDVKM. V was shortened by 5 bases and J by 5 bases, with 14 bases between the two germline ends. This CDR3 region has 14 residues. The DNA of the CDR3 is TGTGCCAGCAGTCCTATGGACAGAGTAGATACGCAGTATTTT. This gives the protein CASSPMDRVDTQYF.

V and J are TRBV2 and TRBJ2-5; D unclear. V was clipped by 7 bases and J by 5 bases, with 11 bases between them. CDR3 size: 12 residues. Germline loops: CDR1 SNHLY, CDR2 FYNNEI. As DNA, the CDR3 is TGTGCCAGCAAGGAGATTGAGGAGACCCAGTACTTC. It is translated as CASKEIEETQYF.

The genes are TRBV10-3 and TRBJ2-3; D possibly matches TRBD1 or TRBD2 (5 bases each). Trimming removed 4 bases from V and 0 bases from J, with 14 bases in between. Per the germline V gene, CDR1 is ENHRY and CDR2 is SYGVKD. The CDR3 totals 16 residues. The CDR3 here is CAISGSGRTSTDTQYF. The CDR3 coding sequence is TGTGCCATCAGTGGGTCAGGGAGAACTAGCACAGATACGCAGTATTTT.

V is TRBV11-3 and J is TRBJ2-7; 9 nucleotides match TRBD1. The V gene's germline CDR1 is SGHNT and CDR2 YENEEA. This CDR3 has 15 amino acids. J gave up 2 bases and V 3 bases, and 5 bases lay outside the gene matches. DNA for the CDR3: TGTGCCAGCAGCTTTAGACAGGGGGGGACCTACGAGCAGTACTTC. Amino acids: CASSFRQGGTYEQYF.

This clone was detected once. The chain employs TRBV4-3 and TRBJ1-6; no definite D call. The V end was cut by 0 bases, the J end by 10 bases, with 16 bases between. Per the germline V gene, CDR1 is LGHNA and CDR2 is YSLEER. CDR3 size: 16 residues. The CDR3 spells CASSQDFFSGSSPLHF. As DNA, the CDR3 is TGCGCCAGCAGCCAAGATTTTTTTTCAGGTTCCTCACCCCTCCACTTT.

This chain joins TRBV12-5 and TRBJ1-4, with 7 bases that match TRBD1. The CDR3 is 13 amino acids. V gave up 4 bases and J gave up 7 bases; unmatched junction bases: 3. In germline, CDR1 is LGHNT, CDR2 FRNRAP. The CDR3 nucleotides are TGTGCTAGTGGTTACAGGGGAGGTGAAAAACTGTTTTTT. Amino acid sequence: CASGYRGGEKLFF.

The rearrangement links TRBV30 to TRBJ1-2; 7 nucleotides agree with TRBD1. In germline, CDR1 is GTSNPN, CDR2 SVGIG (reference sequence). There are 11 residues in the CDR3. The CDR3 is CALTGTVGYTF. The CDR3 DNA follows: TGTGCTTTAACCGGGACAGTTGGCTACACCTTC. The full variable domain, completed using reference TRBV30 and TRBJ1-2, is SQTIHQWPATLVQPVGSPLSLECTVEGTSNPNLYWYRQAAGRGLQLLFYSVGIGQISSEVPQNLSASRPQDRQFILSSKKLLLSDSGFYLCALTGTVGYTFGSGTRLTVV.

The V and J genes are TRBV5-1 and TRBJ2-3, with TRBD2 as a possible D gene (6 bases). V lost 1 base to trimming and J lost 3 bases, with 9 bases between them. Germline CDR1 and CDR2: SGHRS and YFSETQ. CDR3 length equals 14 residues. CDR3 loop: CASSLRGDTDTQYF. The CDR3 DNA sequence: TGCGCCAGCAGCTTGCGCGGGGATACAGATACGCAGTATTTT. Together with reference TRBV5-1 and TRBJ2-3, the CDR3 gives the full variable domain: KAGVTQTPRYLIKTRGQQVTLSCSPISGHRSVSWYQQTPGQGLQFLFEYFSETQRNKGNFPGRFSGRQFSNSRSEMNVSTLELGDSALYLCASSLRGDTDTQYFGPGTRLTVL.

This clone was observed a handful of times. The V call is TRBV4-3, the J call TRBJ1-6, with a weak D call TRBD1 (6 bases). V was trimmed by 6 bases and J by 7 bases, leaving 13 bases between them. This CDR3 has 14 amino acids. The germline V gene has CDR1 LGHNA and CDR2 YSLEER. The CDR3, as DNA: TGCGCCAGCAGACAGGGCTCAGAGAATTCACCCCTCCACTTT. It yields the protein CASRQGSENSPLHF.

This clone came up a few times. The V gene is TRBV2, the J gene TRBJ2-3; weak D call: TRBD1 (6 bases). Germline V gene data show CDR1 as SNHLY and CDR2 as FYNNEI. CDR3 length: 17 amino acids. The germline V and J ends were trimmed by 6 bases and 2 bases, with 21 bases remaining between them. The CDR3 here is CASRGMTGRTFTDTQYF. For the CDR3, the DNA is TGTGCCAGCAGGGGAATGACAGGTCGAACGTTCACAGATACGCAGTATTTT. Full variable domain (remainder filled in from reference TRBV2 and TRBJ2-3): EPEVTQTPSHQVTQMGQEVILRCVPISNHLYFYWYRQILGQKVEFLVSFYNNEISEKSEIFDDQFSVERPDGSNFTLKIRSTKLEDSAMYFCASRGMTGRTFTDTQYFGPGTRLTVL.

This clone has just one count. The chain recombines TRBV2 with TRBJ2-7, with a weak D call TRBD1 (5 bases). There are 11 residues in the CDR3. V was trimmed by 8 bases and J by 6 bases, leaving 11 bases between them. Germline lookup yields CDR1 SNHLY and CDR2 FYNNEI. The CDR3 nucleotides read TGTGCCAGCCTAGAAAGGGGCGAGCAGTACTTC. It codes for CASLERGEQYF.

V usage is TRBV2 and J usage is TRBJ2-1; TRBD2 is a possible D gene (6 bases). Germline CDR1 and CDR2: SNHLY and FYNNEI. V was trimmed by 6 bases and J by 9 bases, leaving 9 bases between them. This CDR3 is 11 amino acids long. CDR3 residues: CASRGEVEQFF. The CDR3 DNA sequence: TGTGCCAGCAGAGGGGAGGTTGAGCAGTTCTTC. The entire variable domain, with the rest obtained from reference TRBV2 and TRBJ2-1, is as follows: EPEVTQTPSHQVTQMGQEVILRCVPISNHLYFYWYRQILGQKVEFLVSFYNNEISEKSEIFDDQFSVERPDGSNFTLKIRSTKLEDSAMYFCASRGEVEQFFGPGTRLTVL.

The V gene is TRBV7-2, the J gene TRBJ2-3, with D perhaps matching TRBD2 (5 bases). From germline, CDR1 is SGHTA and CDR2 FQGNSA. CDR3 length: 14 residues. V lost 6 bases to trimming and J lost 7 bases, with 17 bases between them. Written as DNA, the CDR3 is TGTGCCAGCAGGTCAGGAGGTAGTGGGTATACGCAGTATTTT. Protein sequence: CASRSGGSGYTQYF. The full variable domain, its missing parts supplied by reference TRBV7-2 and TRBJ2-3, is GAGVSQSPSNKVTEKGKDVELRCDPISGHTALYWYRQSLGQGLEFLIYFQGNSAPDKSGLPSDRFSAERTGGSVSTLTIQRTQQEDSAVYLCASRSGGSGYTQYFGPGTRLTVL.

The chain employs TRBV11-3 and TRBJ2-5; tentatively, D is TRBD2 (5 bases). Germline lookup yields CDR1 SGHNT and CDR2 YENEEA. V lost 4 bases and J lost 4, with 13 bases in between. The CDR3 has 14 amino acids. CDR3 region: CASSWTGPRETQYF. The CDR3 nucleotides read TGTGCCAGCAGCTGGACTGGCCCGCGAGAGACCCAGTACTTC. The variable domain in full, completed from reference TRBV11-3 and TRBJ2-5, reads EAGVVQSPRYKIIEKKQPVAFWCNPISGHNTLYWYLQNLGQGPELLIRYENEEAVDDSQLPKDRFSAERLKGVDSTLKIQPAELGDSAVYLCASSWTGPRETQYFGPGTRLLVL.

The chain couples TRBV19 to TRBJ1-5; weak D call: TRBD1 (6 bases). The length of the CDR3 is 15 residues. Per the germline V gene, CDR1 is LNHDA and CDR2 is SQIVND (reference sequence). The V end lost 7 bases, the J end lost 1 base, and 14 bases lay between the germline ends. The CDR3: CASITGTGSNQPQHF. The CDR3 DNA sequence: TGTGCCAGTATTACAGGGACGGGAAGCAATCAGCCCCAGCATTTT.

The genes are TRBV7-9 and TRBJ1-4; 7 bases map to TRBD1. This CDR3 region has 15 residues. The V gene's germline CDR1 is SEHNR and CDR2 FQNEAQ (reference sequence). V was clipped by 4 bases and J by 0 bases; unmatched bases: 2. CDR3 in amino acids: CASSWGTATNEKLFF. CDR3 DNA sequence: TGTGCCAGCAGCTGGGGGACAGCAACTAATGAAAAACTGTTTTTT.

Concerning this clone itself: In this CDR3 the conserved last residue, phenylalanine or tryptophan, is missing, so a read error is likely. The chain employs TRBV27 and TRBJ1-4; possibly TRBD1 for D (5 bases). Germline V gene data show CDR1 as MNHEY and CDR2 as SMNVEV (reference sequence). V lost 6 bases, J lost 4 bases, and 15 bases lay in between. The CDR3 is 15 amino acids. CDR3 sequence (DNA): TGTGCCAGCAGCCCTCTGACAGTCCTTAATGAAAAACTGTTTCTT. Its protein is CASSPLTVLNEKLFL.

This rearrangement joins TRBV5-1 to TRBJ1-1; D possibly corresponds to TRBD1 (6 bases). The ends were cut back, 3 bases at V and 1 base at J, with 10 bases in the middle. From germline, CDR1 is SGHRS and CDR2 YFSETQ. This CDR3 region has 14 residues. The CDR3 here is CASSSGDGNTEAFF. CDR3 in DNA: TGCGCCAGCAGCTCAGGGGATGGGAACACTGAAGCTTTCTTT.